The 13 T cell receptor beta chains reported below all come from one sample, sequenced in a study of shared clonotypes between healthy human individuals. Repertoires were generated with immunoSEQ multiplex PCR, while TCRdb's copy carries only in-frame clones and drops some. The data hold over a million clones, with under 80% observed a single time. The sequenced sample was memory CD4+ T cells sorted from blood. Subset in this sample: CD45RA-negative fraction. The receptors were sampled from a man aged 18 to 29 in good health.

The J gene is TRBJ2-1, the V gene TRBV30; 8 bases are a match to TRBD2. Looked up from germline, CDR1 is GTSNPN and CDR2 is SVGIG (reference sequence). This CDR3 is 15 amino acids long. Trimming took 0 bases from V and 12 from J; bases not matched to a gene: 13. CDR3 region: CAWSVPGGLAGPQFF. DNA for the CDR3: TGTGCCTGGAGTGTCCCCGGGGGGCTAGCGGGCCCGCAGTTCTTC. The full variable domain, its missing parts supplied by reference TRBV30 and TRBJ2-1, is SQTIHQWPATLVQPVGSPLSLECTVEGTSNPNLYWYRQAAGRGLQLLFYSVGIGQISSEVPQNLSASRPQDRQFILSSKKLLLSDSGFYLCAWSVPGGLAGPQFFGPGTRLTVL.

Remarks on this clone: An end of the junction does not agree with germline; a read error may underlie this. The sample contains more than one DNA sequence encoding this CDR3. The chain uses TRBV7-9 and TRBJ2-1, with 9 bases matching TRBD2. The CDR3 contains 14 residues. CDR1 is SEHNR, CDR2 FQNEAQ, per germline (reference sequence). Here the CDR3 DNA reads TGTGCCAGCAGCCTAGCGGGGTCCTACAATGAGCAGTTCTTC. It specifies CASSLAGSYNEQFF.

The CDR3 here is CASSLSSPGQSLEQFF. In DNA, the CDR3 is TGTGCCAGCAGCTTAAGCTCGCCGGGACAGTCTCTTGAGCAGTTCTTC. This chain connects TRBV7-9 to TRBJ2-1, with TRBD1 matching over 7 bases. Germline V lookup: CDR1 SEHNR, CDR2 FQNEAQ (reference sequence). The CDR3 spans 16 residues. V was pared by 2 bases and J by 9 bases, with 13 bases of the junction left unmatched.

The CDR3 here is CASSLRLNGELFF. CDR3 DNA sequence: TGCGCCAGCAGCTTACGGCTAAACGGGGAGCTGTTTTTT. The V call is TRBV5-1, the J call TRBJ2-2; D remains unclear. Germline V gene lookup returns CDR1 SGHRS and CDR2 YFSETQ. The CDR3 length is 13 residues. The V and J ends lost 2 bases and 7 bases respectively, with 9 bases between them. The variable domain in full, with the rest retrieved from reference TRBV5-1 and TRBJ2-2, is KAGVTQTPRYLIKTRGQQVTLSCSPISGHRSVSWYQQTPGQGLQFLFEYFSETQRNKGNFPGRFSGRQFSNSRSEMNVSTLELGDSALYLCASSLRLNGELFFGEGSRLTVL.

The chain employs TRBV10-1 and TRBJ2-7; 7 nucleotides agree with TRBD1. This CDR3 is 12 amino acids long. Germline-derived CDR1 and CDR2 are WNHNN and SYGVQD (reference sequence). Trimming removed 5 bases from V and 7 bases from J; junction bases left unmatched: 5. CDR3 loop: CASSRTGGEQYF. The CDR3 nucleotides read TGCGCCAGCAGTCGGACAGGCGGAGAGCAGTACTTC.

Ten or more counts support this clone. The V gene is TRBV6-1, the J gene TRBJ2-5; the match to TRBD1 covers 9 bases. The V and J ends lost 2 bases and 2 bases, in that order; junction bases with no gene match: 6. Germline CDR1 reads MNHNS; CDR2 reads SASEGT. This CDR3 is built from 16 residues. Written as DNA, the CDR3 is TGTGCCAGCAGTGAAAGTAAAGGGACAGGGCAAGAGACCCAGTACTTC. It yields the protein CASSESKGTGQETQYF.

The chain uses TRBV5-4 and TRBJ1-1, with unresolved D. Germline lookup yields CDR1 SGHNT and CDR2 YYREEE (reference sequence). Trimming took off 3 bases at V and 11 bases at J, with 23 bases between the two ends. This CDR3 has 15 residues. The CDR3 bases are TGTGCCAGCAGCTCCCCTTCTGGGAGAAACGAGGAGGCTTTCTTT. This codes for CASSSPSGRNEEAFF. The full variable domain, with the rest looked up from reference TRBV5-4 and TRBJ1-1, is ETGVTQSPTHLIKTRGQQVTLRCSSQSGHNTVSWYQQALGQGPQFIFQYYREEENGRGNFPPRFSGLQFPNYSSELNVNALELDDSALYLCASSSPSGRNEEAFFGQGTRLTVV.

J is TRBJ1-5 and V is TRBV2; D unresolved. The CDR3 spans 16 residues. Germline CDR1 reads SNHLY; CDR2 reads FYNNEI. The V end was cut by 3 bases, the J end by 3 bases, with 15 bases between. CDR3 protein: CASSENGVYVNQPQHF. The CDR3 DNA reads TGTGCCAGCAGTGAGAACGGGGTATACGTCAATCAGCCCCAGCATTTT.

The rearrangement uses TRBV25-1 and TRBJ2-7; the match to TRBD1 covers 8 bases. CDR3 length: 16 residues. With 1 base clipped from V and 1 base from J, the junction kept 6 bases outside the gene matches. The germline V gene has CDR1 MGHDK and CDR2 SYGVNS. CDR3 coding DNA: TGTGCCAGCAGTGAATTACGGACAGGGAGGTCCTACGAGCAGTACTTC. Translated: CASSELRTGRSYEQYF.

This clone is a singleton in its sample. In nucleotides, the CDR3 is TGTGCCAGCCATCCGCGGGGAGTCGGTTCCGGGGAGCTGTTTTTT. It is translated as CASHPRGVGSGELFF. The V call is TRBV6-6, the J call TRBJ2-2; D might be TRBD2 (6 bases). Per germline, CDR1 MNHNY and CDR2 SVGAGI (reference sequence). The CDR3 is 15 residues long. V shed 8 bases and J shed 6 bases, with 19 bases lying between them.

Worth noting for this clone: One junction end disagrees with the germline gene, perhaps due to a read error. This sequence joins TRBV6-1 and TRBJ1-5; 10 nucleotides agree with TRBD1. The germline V gene has CDR1 MNHNS and CDR2 SASEGT. The CDR3 totals 15 residues. The CDR3 is CASSERPGARQGADF. CDR3 DNA sequence: TGTGCCAGCAGCGAACGTCCGGGCGCACGACAGGGGGCAGATTTT.

The chain employs TRBV4-1 and TRBJ2-4, with 10 bases aligning to TRBD1. The germline CDR1 and CDR2 sequences are MGHRA and YSYEKL. This CDR3 is built from 17 residues. V lost 3 bases and J lost 8; bases outside the gene matches: 13. The CDR3 loop is CASSHQGTGARGDIQYF. In DNA, the CDR3 is TGCGCCAGCAGCCACCAAGGGACAGGGGCTCGAGGAGACATTCAGTACTTC.

The chain links TRBV18 to TRBJ1-5; a possible D gene is TRBD1 (5 bases). CDR3 length equals 12 residues. Germline V gene data show CDR1 as KGHSH and CDR2 as LQKENI. Trimming took off 3 bases at V and 6 bases at J, with 6 bases between the two ends. The CDR3 bases are TGTGCCAGCTCACCGGGGGTTCAGCCCCAGCATTTT. Its translation is CASSPGVQPQHF.